This T cell receptor beta chain is from a study of blood T cell repertoires in COVID-19. Categorization into cohorts depended on clinical history that participants reported. Libraries were prepared by immunoSEQ multiplex PCR; TCRdb keeps only in-frame clonotypes and omits some of them. The sample yields about 210,000 clones, approximately 81% seen once. What was sequenced was PBMCs or T cells enriched from blood (not recorded which). The TCR originated in a woman aged 45 to 65 with acute COVID-19.

Written as DNA, the CDR3 is TGTGCCAGTAGTATAGCCCAGCGACAGAAAGAAAAACTGTTTTTT. This codes for CASSIAQRQKEKLFF. The genes are TRBV19 and TRBJ1-4; tentatively, D is TRBD1 (5 bases). The CDR3 runs 15 residues. Trimming removed 1 base from V and 8 bases from J, with 14 bases in between. Germline V gene sequence: CDR1 LNHDA, CDR2 SQIVND (reference sequence).